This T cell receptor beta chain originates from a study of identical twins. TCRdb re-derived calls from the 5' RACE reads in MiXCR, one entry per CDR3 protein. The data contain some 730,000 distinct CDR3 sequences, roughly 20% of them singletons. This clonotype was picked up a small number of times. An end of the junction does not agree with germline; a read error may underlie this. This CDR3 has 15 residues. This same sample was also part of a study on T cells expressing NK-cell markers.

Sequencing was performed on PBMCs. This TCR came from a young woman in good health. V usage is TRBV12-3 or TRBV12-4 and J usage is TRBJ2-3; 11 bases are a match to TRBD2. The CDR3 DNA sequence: TGTGCCAGCAGATTAGCGGGAGGGTACACAGATACGCAGTATTTT. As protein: CASRLAGGYTDTQYF.